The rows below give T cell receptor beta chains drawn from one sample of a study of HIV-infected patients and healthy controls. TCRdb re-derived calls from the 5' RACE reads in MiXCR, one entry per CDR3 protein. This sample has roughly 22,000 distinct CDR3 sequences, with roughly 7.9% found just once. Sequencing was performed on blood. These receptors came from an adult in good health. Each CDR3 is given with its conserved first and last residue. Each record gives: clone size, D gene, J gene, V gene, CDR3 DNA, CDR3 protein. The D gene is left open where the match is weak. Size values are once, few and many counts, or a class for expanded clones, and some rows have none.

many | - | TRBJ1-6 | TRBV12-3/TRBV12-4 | TGTGCCAGCAGTTTGTATGGGAATTCACCCCTCCACTTT | CASSLYGNSPLHF
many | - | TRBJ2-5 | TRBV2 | TGTGCCAGCGCCCTAGGGGAAGAGACCCAGTACTTC | CASALGEETQYF
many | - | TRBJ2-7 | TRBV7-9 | TGTGCCAGCAGCTTAGGGCCAGGGAACGAGCAGTACTTC | CASSLGPGNEQYF
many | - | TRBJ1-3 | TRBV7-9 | TGTGCCAGCAGCTTCGGAAACACCATATATTTT | CASSFGNTIYF
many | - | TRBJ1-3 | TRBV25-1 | TGTGCCAGCAGTGAGATTGGGACCGGGCGAAACACCATATATTTT | CASSEIGTGRNTIYF
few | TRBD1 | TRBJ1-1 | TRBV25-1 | TGTGCCAGCAGTGACCGGGACAGGGGGAATACTGAAGCTTTCTTT | CASSDRDRGNTEAFF
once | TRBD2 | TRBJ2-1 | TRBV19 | TGTGCCAGTAGCCCCAAGGGACTAGCGGGGGAGTACAATGAGCAGTTCTTC | CASSPKGLAGEYNEQFF
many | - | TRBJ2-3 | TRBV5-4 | TGTGCCAGCAGCTTGTTGATAGCAAAATCAAGCACAGATACGCAGTATTTT | CASSLLIAKSSTDTQYF
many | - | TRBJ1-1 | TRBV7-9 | TGTGCCAGCAGCTTTCGGGTGGGGTCCAAGAACACTGAAGCTTTCTTT | CASSFRVGSKNTEAFF
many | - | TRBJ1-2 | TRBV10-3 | TGTGCCATCAGTGAGTCCTCTGCGCGGCAAGCTAACTATGGCTACACCTTC | CAISESSARQANYGYTF
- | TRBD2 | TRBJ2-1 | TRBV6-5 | TGTGCCAGCTGTTTTAGCGGGGGGGCGTCTGAGCAGTTCTTC | CASCFSGGASEQFF
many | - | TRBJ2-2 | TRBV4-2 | TGTGCCAGCAGCCAAGACTCCCTCCAGCAGAACACCGGGGAGCTGTTTTTT | CASSQDSLQQNTGELFF
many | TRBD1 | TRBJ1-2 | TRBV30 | TGTGCCTGGAGGGGACAGGGGGACTATGGCTACACCTTC | CAWRGQGDYGYTF
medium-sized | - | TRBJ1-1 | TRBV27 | TGTGCCAGCAGTCCGGGACCCCAGACTGAAGCTTTCTTT | CASSPGPQTEAFF
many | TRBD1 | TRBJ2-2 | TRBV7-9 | TGTGCCAGCAGCTTACCCCTTCAGGACAGGAGTCTAGTGGAGCTGTTTTTT | CASSLPLQDRSLVELFF
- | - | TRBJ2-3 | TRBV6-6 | TGTGCCAGCAGCCAAAAGACAGGTACTAGCACAGATACGCAGTATTTT | CASSQKTGTSTDTQYF
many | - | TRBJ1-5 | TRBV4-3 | TGCGCCAGCAGCCAAGATAGGGCAGGGGTTCAGCCCCAGCATTTT | CASSQDRAGVQPQHF
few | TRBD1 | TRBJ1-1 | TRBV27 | TGTGCCAGCAGTCCAACTAGACAGGGTAGGGACACTGAAGCTTTCTTT | CASSPTRQGRDTEAFF
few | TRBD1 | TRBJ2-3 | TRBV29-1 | TGCAGCGCTAAAGGACAGGGCAGCACAGATACGCAGTATTTT | CSAKGQGSTDTQYF
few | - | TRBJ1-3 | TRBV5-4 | TGTGCCAGCAGCCCCGGGACCCCTGGAAACACCATATATTTT | CASSPGTPGNTIYF
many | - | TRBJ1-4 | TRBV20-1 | TGCAGTGCTAGAGATCCCCGGGTTGATGAAAAACTGTTTTTT | CSARDPRVDEKLFF
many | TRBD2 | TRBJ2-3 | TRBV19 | TGTGCCAGTAGTCCTACCCAACCGGGACTAGCGGGGGAGGCAACAGATACGCAGTATTTT | CASSPTQPGLAGEATDTQYF
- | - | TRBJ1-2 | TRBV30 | TGTGCCTGGAGTCAGGAGAGGCCGACTAACTATGGCTACACCTTC | CAWSQERPTNYGYTF
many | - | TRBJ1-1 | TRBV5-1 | TGCGCCAGCAGCTTGGTTTTGGAAAACACTGAAGCTTTCTTT | CASSLVLENTEAFF
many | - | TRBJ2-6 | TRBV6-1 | TGTGCCAGCAGTGAAGGGCGGTCTGGGGCCAACGTCCTGACTTTC | CASSEGRSGANVLTF
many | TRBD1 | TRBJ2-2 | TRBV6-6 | TGTGCCAGCAGTCCCAGGACAGGGATCAAGACCGGGGAGCTGTTTTTT | CASSPRTGIKTGELFF
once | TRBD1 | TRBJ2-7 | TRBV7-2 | TGTGCCAGCAGCCGTGGGGGACAGCGAAACTACGAGCAGTACTTC | CASSRGGQRNYEQYF
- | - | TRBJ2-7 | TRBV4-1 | TGCGCCAGCAGCCAAGATCGAGGGTACGAGCAGTACTTC | CASSQDRGYEQYF
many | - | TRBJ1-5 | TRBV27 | TGTGCCAGCAGGCAGTTGGGGACTGATCAGCCCCAGCATTTT | CASRQLGTDQPQHF
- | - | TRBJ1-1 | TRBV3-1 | TGTGCCAGCAGCCCGACGGGGGACTACACTGAAGCTTTCTTT | CASSPTGDYTEAFF
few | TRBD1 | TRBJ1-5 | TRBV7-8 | TGTGCCAGCAGCATGGGGACAGCCGATCAGCCCCAGCATTTT | CASSMGTADQPQHF
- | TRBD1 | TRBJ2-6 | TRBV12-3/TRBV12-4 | TGTGCCAGCAGTCCCCAGGGGGCTGCTGGGGCCAACGTCCTGACTTTC | CASSPQGAAGANVLTF
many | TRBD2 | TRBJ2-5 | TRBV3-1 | TGTGCCAGCAGCCAAGATCTCGGACTAGCGGGGGGCGTCCCCCAAGAGACCCAGTACTTC | CASSQDLGLAGGVPQETQYF
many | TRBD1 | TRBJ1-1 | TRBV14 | TGTGCCAGCAGCCCAGCGTACAGGGGGCGGACTGAAGCTTTCTTT | CASSPAYRGRTEAFF
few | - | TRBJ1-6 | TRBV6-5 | TGTGCCAGCAGTTACTCTCGATGGGACAATAATTCACCCCTCCACTTT | CASSYSRWDNNSPLHF
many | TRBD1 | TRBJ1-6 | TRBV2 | TGTGCCAGCAGGTCCGGACAGGGAAATTCACCCCTCCACTTT | CASRSGQGNSPLHF
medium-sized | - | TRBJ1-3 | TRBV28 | TGTGCCAGCACCCCGGGCCAGCCTCTTGGAAACACCATATATTTT | CASTPGQPLGNTIYF
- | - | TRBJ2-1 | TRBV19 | TGTGCCAGTAGTACATCAATGGGGGGCAACCTCTACAATGAGCAGTTCTTC | CASSTSMGGNLYNEQFF
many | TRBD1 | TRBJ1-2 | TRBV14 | TGTGCCAGCAGCCAGACCGGACAGGGGGACGGTGGCTACACCTTC | CASSQTGQGDGGYTF
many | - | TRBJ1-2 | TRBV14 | TGTGCCAGCAGCCAGGGTCGTTTCGTTGGCTACACCTTC | CASSQGRFVGYTF
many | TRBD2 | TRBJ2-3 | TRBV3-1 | TGTGCCAGCACCAAAGCGGGGCTAGCCGATACGCAGTATTTT | CASTKAGLADTQYF
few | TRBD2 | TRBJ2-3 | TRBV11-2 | TGTGCCAGCAGCTTCCCACTAGCGGGGGGGAGAGATACGCAGTATTTT | CASSFPLAGGRDTQYF